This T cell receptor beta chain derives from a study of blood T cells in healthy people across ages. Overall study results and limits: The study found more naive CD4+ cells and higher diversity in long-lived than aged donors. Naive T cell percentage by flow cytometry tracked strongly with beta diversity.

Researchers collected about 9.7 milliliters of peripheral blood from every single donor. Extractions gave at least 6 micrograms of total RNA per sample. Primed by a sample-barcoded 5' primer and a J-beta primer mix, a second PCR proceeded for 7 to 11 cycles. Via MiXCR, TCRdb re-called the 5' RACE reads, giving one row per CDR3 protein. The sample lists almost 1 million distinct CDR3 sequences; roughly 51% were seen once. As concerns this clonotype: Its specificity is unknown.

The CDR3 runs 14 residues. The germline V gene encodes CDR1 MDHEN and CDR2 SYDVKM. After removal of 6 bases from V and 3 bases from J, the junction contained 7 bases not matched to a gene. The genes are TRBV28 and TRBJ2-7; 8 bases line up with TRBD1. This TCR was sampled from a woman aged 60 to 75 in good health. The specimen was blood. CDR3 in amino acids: CASSGSGGGYEQYF. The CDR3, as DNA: TGTGCCAGCAGCGGGTCAGGGGGCGGCTACGAGCAGTACTTC.